This T cell receptor beta chain was identified during a study of shared clonotypes between healthy human individuals. Study-wide background: Sampling drew on donors who were two women and a few men aged 18 to 49.

Study findings and constraints: Clonotype sharing among donors, it was expected, would be affected by sequencing depth.

This table comes from immunoSEQ multiplex PCR, and its TCRdb copy is limited to in-frame clones, with some not included. Of about 2.1 million clones detected, under 95% appear once; the ten largest clones hold around 1.7%. Naive CD8 isolation took CD45RO-negative cells positively selected for CCR7 and excluded terminally differentiated effector memory CD45RA+ cells. V was pared by 6 bases and J by 0 bases, with 21 bases between. CDR1 and CDR2 (germline): MDHEN, SYDVKM. The CDR3 spans 17 residues. Turning to this clone: No antigen is known for it.

This sequence was found in a man younger than 35 in good health. Some clones in this sample may be carry-over from other donors' samples. Sequenced: naive CD8+ T cells from PBMCs. This chain links TRBV28 with TRBJ2-7; D possibly uses TRBD1 or TRBD2 (6 bases each). The DNA for the CDR3 is TGTGCCAGCAGCTTGGGTTTTGGGGGGCCTACCTCCTACGAGCAGTACTTC. Protein sequence: CASSLGFGGPTSYEQYF. The variable domain in full, completed from reference TRBV28 and TRBJ2-7, reads DVKVTQSSRYLVKRTGEKVFLECVQDMDHENMFWYRQDPGLGLRLIYFSYDVKMKEKGDIPEGYSVSREKKERFSLILESASTNQTSMYLCASSLGFGGPTSYEQYFGPGTRLTVT.